This T cell receptor beta chain was captured in a study of spatial heterogeneity in lung cancer. Background on the study: Mean representation of each unique TCR and UMI combination in the raw reads exceeded 8.5 occurrences.

This clonotype was counted ten times or more. Its cognate antigen is unknown. Time point indicated: sample taken at primary tumor resection. No cells were sorted before sequencing. The whole RNA sequenced was extracted from tumor, nontumor lung or frozen PBMC. Around 70 TRACERx patients with early, untreated non-small cell lung cancer donated samples. Study-level findings and limits: The study found ubiquitous expanded tumor TCRs in blood more at resection than follow-up.

The CDR3 runs 17 residues. Looked up from germline, CDR1 is MNHEY and CDR2 is SMNVEV (reference sequence). Trimming removed 0 bases at V and 11 bases at J, with 20 bases between. TCR cDNA molecules each had a unique molecular identifier. MiXCR, applied by TCRdb to the 5' RACE reads, yields one record per CDR3 protein. The table records about 85,000 distinct CDR3 sequences, under 25% of them present only once. The receptor was isolated from a male donor with early-stage non-small cell lung cancer. The material was PBMCs, obtained at surgery. The chain has TRBV27 and TRBJ1-6; D may be TRBD1 (5 bases). CDR3 protein: CASSLSMVRVGSTPLHF. The CDR3 DNA is TGTGCCAGCAGTTTATCGATGGTCAGGGTGGGGTCGACACCCCTCCACTTT.